Sequencing of this TCR beta chain was carried out in a study of blood T cell repertoires in COVID-19. This clone was counted a single time. How the authors handled the data: It was from reference gene primer amplification that nucleated cell counts were estimated. Profiling relied on immunoSEQ multiplex PCR, and the TCRdb table lists in-frame clones only, not all of them. V, J and clone size were drawn from that table, and D and trimming were deduced from the DNA. The top ten hold 25% to 35% of the sample, which has about 230,000 clones, around 80% seen once. This clonotype was obtained from a man in his forties or fifties with acute or convalescent COVID-19. The sequenced material came from peripheral blood.

CDR3 amino acids: CASSEARIATKTQYF. In DNA form, the CDR3 reads TGTGCCAGCAGTGAAGCACGAATAGCGACTAAGACCCAGTACTTC. The V call is TRBV6-1, the J call TRBJ2-5, with D perhaps matching TRBD2 (5 bases). Trimming removed 0 bases from V and 6 bases from J, with 14 bases in between. This CDR3 contains 15 residues. Looked up from germline, CDR1 is MNHNS and CDR2 is SASEGT.